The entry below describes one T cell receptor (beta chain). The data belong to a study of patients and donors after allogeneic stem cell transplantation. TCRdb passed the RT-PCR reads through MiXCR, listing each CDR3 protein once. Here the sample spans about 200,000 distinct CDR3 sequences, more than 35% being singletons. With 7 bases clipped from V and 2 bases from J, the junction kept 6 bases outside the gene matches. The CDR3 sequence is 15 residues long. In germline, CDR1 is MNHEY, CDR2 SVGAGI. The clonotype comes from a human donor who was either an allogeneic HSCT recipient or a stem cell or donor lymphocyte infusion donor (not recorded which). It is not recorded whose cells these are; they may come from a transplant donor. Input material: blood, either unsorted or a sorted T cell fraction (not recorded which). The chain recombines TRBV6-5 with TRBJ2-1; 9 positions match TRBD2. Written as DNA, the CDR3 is TGTGCCAGCATCTCGACTAGCGGTACCTACAATGAGCAGTTCTTC. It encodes CASISTSGTYNEQFF.